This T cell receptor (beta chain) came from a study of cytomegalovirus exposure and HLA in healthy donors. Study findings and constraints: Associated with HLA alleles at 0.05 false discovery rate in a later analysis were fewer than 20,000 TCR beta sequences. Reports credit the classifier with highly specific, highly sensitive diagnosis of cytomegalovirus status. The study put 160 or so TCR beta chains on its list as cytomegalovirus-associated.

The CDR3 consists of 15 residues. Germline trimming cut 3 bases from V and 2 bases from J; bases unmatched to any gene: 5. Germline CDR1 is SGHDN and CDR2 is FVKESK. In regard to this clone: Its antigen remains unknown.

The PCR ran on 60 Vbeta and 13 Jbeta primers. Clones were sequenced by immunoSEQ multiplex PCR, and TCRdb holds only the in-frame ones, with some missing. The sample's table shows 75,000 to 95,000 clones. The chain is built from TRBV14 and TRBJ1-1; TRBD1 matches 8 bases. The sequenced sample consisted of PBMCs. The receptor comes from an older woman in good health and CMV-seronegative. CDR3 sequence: CASSQADRGNTEAFF. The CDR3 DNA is TGTGCCAGCAGCCAGGCCGACAGGGGCAACACTGAAGCTTTCTTT.